The sample holds a few counts of the clone carrying this T cell receptor beta chain. The sample originates from a study of T cells in Graves' hyperthyroidism and ophthalmopathy. RNA transcripts were the template for amplifying TCR beta CDR3 regions. First-round RT-PCR of the TCR CDR3 relied on the HTBI primer set. TCRdb redid the calling of the multiplex PCR reads with MiXCR, one entry per CDR3 protein. The sample carries roughly 500,000 distinct CDR3 sequences, about 16% recorded once. The sequence came from a woman aged 30 to 39 with Graves' ophthalmopathy. The material sequenced was blood.

The CDR3 protein is CASIPGTGFEAFF. Here the CDR3 DNA reads TGTGCCAGCATCCCCGGGACAGGGTTTGAAGCTTTCTTT. The V gene is TRBV6-1, the J gene TRBJ1-1; 9 bases agree with TRBD1. The CDR3 extends over 13 amino acids. CDR1 and CDR2 from the germline V gene are MNHNS and SASEGT. J gave up 7 bases and V 7 bases, and 7 bases lay outside the gene matches.